These 24 T cell receptor beta chains were sequenced from one sample in a study of OX40 agonist ivuxolimab in advanced cancers. The library was obtained by the immunoSEQ multiplex PCR assay. TCRdb provides this immuneACCESS table in a form limited to in-frame rearrangements. Some clones are lacking; in checked studies, under half of them reflect an unresolved V gene, and why the rest are absent is not known. The sample data list 44,000 or so clones, and 88% of these were observed just once. Less than 3.5% of the sample lies in the top ten. The sample here was CD4+ or CD8+ T cells sorted from blood, taken in a trial of the OX40 agonist ivuxolimab. The receptors originated from an adult with an advanced solid tumor such as melanoma, head and neck, liver or kidney cancer.

The J gene is TRBJ1-4, the V gene TRBV6-5, with 8 nucleotides matching TRBD1. The CDR3 length is 14 residues. CDR1 is MNHEY, CDR2 SVGAGI, per germline. J lost 5 bases, V lost 6 bases, and 5 bases had no gene match. The CDR3 loop reads CASRPRTGNEKLFF. Written as DNA, the CDR3 is TGTGCCAGCAGACCTCGGACAGGGAATGAAAAACTGTTTTTT.

The chain has TRBV7-9 and TRBJ2-1; D may be TRBD2 (6 bases). The V gene lost 5 bases and the J gene lost 9 bases, with 20 bases spanning the gap. Germline-derived CDR1 and CDR2 are SEHNR and FQNEAQ (reference sequence). The CDR3 totals 15 residues. CDR3 loop: CASSPQTLVRGEQFF. The CDR3 DNA reads as TGTGCCAGCAGCCCCCAGACCCTAGTGCGGGGTGAGCAGTTCTTC.

J is TRBJ2-7 and V is TRBV30; a weak D match, TRBD1 (5 bases). The CDR3 has 14 amino acids. V shed 3 bases and J shed 0 bases, with 12 bases lying between them. The germline gives CDR1 GTSNPN, CDR2 SVGIG (reference sequence). CDR3 DNA sequence: TGTGCCTGGAGGGGAAGACAGTTCTCCTACGAGCAGTACTTC. This gives the protein CAWRGRQFSYEQYF.

This clone is medium-sized within its sample. The chain recombines TRBV28 with TRBJ1-1, with a possible D match to TRBD1 (6 bases). This CDR3 is built from 14 residues. Trimming cost V 5 bases and J 4 bases, with 14 bases left between them. Germline V CDR1 and CDR2: MDHEN, SYDVKM. The CDR3 DNA sequence: TGTGCCAGCAGTCCCCCCCGAGGGGGCACTGAAGCTTTCTTT. Translated: CASSPPRGGTEAFF. Together with reference TRBV28 and TRBJ1-1, the CDR3 gives the full variable domain: DVKVTQSSRYLVKRTGEKVFLECVQDMDHENMFWYRQDPGLGLRLIYFSYDVKMKEKGDIPEGYSVSREKKERFSLILESASTNQTSMYLCASSPPRGGTEAFFGQGTRLTVV.

The V call is TRBV7-2, the J call TRBJ1-5, with D hard to call. V lost 1 base and J lost 15, with 13 bases in between. Per the germline V gene, CDR1 is SGHTA and CDR2 is FQGNSA. CDR3 length equals 12 residues. CDR3 loop: CASSLDGPTRHF. The CDR3 region has the DNA TGTGCCAGCAGCTTAGACGGGCCAACTAGGCATTTT.

The chain has TRBV7-9 and TRBJ2-1; D remains unclear. V was pared by 7 bases and J by 2 bases, with 12 bases between. The CDR3 loop spans 14 amino acids. Germline values: CDR1 SEHNR, CDR2 FQNEAQ (reference sequence). CDR3 nucleotide sequence: TGTGCCAGCACAGCTGCCTCTGCCTACAATGAGCAGTTCTTC. It is translated as CASTAASAYNEQFF.

The chain carries TRBV19 and TRBJ2-6; TRBD1 agrees at 9 bases. Trimming took 6 bases from V and 0 from J; bases not matched to a gene: 15. Germline V lookup: CDR1 LNHDA, CDR2 SQIVND (reference sequence). The CDR3 is 20 amino acids. The CDR3 protein is CASSTLRQGDFLSGANVLTF. The CDR3 nucleotides read TGTGCCAGTAGCACCCTCAGACAGGGGGACTTCCTCTCTGGGGCCAACGTCCTGACTTTC.

This clone came up once. The chain combines TRBV19 with TRBJ1-2; the D gene is possibly TRBD1 (6 bases). Trimming removed 10 bases from V and 3 bases from J, with 15 bases in between. CDR1 LNHDA and CDR2 SQIVND come from the germline V gene (reference sequence). The CDR3 has 13 residues. CDR3 residues: CATSETGYYGYTF. In nucleotides, the CDR3 is TGTGCCACGAGCGAGACAGGTTACTATGGCTACACCTTC.

The chain is built from TRBV15 and TRBJ2-1, with 10 bases fitting TRBD1. The V and J ends lost 0 bases and 8 bases, in that order; junction bases with no gene match: 4. CDR1 and CDR2 (germline): LNHNV, YYDKDF (reference sequence). This CDR3 spans 15 amino acids. CDR3 nucleotides: TGTGCCACCAGCAGAGATCCGACAGGGGGCGATGAGCAGTTCTTC. Its protein is CATSRDPTGGDEQFF.

The chain links TRBV6-1 to TRBJ1-4; D gene unclear. CDR1 is MNHNS and CDR2 is SASEGT in the germline V gene. This CDR3 spans 13 amino acids. V was cut by 6 bases and J by 7 bases, with 12 bases left in between. The CDR3 protein is CASRPEDFEKLFF. The CDR3 nucleotides are TGTGCCAGCAGGCCCGAGGACTTTGAAAAACTGTTTTTT.

This chain links TRBV25-1 with TRBJ2-3; D ambiguous. Trimming removed 4 bases at V and 0 bases at J, with 2 bases between. CDR1 MGHDK and CDR2 SYGVNS come from the germline V gene. The CDR3 has 12 residues. The CDR3 DNA is TGTGCCAGCAGTGCCAGCACAGATACGCAGTATTTT. It codes for CASSASTDTQYF.

The chain joins TRBV7-2 to TRBJ2-3; weak D call: TRBD2 (5 bases). From germline, CDR1 is SGHTA and CDR2 FQGNSA. V was clipped by 1 base and J by 2 bases, with 13 bases between them. The CDR3 is 16 amino acids. The CDR3 protein is CASSLVLGATTDTQYF. The CDR3 bases are TGTGCCAGCAGCTTAGTTCTGGGAGCTACCACAGATACGCAGTATTTT.

The chain carries TRBV7-6 and TRBJ2-1; 14 bases agree with TRBD2. The CDR3 totals 16 residues. From germline, CDR1 is SGHVS and CDR2 FNYEAQ. V dropped 5 bases and J dropped 7; count of bases not matched to a gene: 7. For the CDR3, the DNA is TGTGCCAGCAGCCACCCCGGGACTAGCGGGAGTAATGAGCAGTTCTTC. Translation gives CASSHPGTSGSNEQFF. The full variable domain, completed using reference TRBV7-6 and TRBJ2-1, is GAGVSQSPRYKVTKRGQDVALRCDPISGHVSLYWYRQALGQGPEFLTYFNYEAQQDKSGLPNDRFSAERPEGSISTLTIQRTEQRDSAMYRCASSHPGTSGSNEQFFGPGTRLTVL.

The chain recombines TRBV18 with TRBJ1-5, with TRBD1 matching 7 bases. After removal of 3 bases from V and 3 bases from J, the junction contained 2 bases not matched to a gene. The CDR3 consists of 14 residues. Germline V gene data show CDR1 as KGHSH and CDR2 as LQKENI. The CDR3 DNA follows: TGTGCCAGCTCACCCGGACAGGTCAATCAGCCCCAGCATTTT. Protein product: CASSPGQVNQPQHF.

The V and J genes are TRBV5-6 and TRBJ1-3, with TRBD1 as a possible D gene (5 bases). CDR3 length: 15 residues. Trimming shortened V by 3 bases and J by 0 bases, and 10 bases separated the two germline ends. The germline CDR1 and CDR2 sequences are SGHDT and YYEEEE. In nucleotides, the CDR3 is TGTGCCAGCAGCTCTCAGGGCAACTCTGGAAACACCATATATTTT. Residues: CASSSQGNSGNTIYF.

The CDR3 here is CASSLTIGSYNEQFF. The CDR3, as DNA: TGCGCCAGCAGCTTGACTATAGGCTCCTACAATGAGCAGTTCTTC. The rearrangement uses TRBV5-1 and TRBJ2-1; D unresolved. Between the trimmed V and J ends, which lost 1 base and 0 bases, there was a span of 8 bases. From germline, CDR1 is SGHRS and CDR2 YFSETQ. The CDR3 contains 15 residues.

The V and J genes are TRBV4-1 and TRBJ1-2; maybe TRBD1 (5 bases). V lost 0 bases to trimming and J lost 8 bases, with 19 bases between them. CDR3 length: 16 residues. The germline V gene encodes CDR1 MGHRA and CDR2 YSYEKL. The CDR3 here is CASSQDVSGALGGYTF. The CDR3 coding sequence is TGCGCCAGCAGCCAAGACGTGTCCGGGGCACTCGGCGGCTACACCTTC.

The chain has TRBV2 and TRBJ1-6; D not certain. The CDR3 runs 12 residues. The germline gives CDR1 SNHLY, CDR2 FYNNEI. Deletions cut 2 bases from V and 7 bases from J, with 3 bases between. CDR3 DNA sequence: TGTGCCAGCAGTGAACGAAATTCACCCCTCCACTTT. Protein: CASSERNSPLHF. Using reference TRBV2 and TRBJ1-6 for the parts outside the CDR3, the full variable domain is EPEVTQTPSHQVTQMGQEVILRCVPISNHLYFYWYRQILGQKVEFLVSFYNNEISEKSEIFDDQFSVERPDGSNFTLKIRSTKLEDSAMYFCASSERNSPLHFGNGTRLTVT.

The gene calls are TRBV5-1 and TRBJ1-5, with D perhaps matching TRBD1 (5 bases). The CDR3 contains 14 residues. Germline CDR1 reads SGHRS; CDR2 reads YFSETQ. V lost 3 bases, J lost 5 bases, and 12 bases lay in between. The chain's CDR3 is CASSSAGGDQPQHF. CDR3 DNA sequence: TGCGCCAGCAGCTCCGCGGGAGGGGATCAGCCCCAGCATTTT.

The chain recombines TRBV7-9 with TRBJ2-7; 10 bases are a match to TRBD1. The CDR3 covers 14 residues. The J segment lost 3 bases and the V segment lost 5 bases, leaving 4 bases of the junction unmatched. Per germline, CDR1 SEHNR and CDR2 FQNEAQ (reference sequence). Here the CDR3 DNA reads TGTGCCAGCAGCCCGGGGACAGGGGACTACGAGCAGTACTTC. Its translation is CASSPGTGDYEQYF.

The DNA of the CDR3 is TGCAGCGTTGATATTGGCAGGGCCAACAATGAGCAGTTCTTC. Amino acids: CSVDIGRANNEQFF. The genes are TRBV29-1 and TRBJ2-1; the D gene is possibly TRBD1 (5 bases). The CDR3 is 14 residues long. CDR1 and CDR2 (germline): SQVTM, ANQGSEA. V dropped 3 bases and J dropped 5 bases, with 14 bases sitting between them.

This chain connects TRBV5-1 to TRBJ2-5; 10 bases align to TRBD2. From germline, CDR1 is SGHRS and CDR2 YFSETQ. This CDR3 is built from 17 residues. V gave up 4 bases and J gave up 5 bases; unmatched junction bases: 14. The CDR3: CASSPRSQRGGTETQYF. The CDR3 coding sequence is TGCGCCAGCAGCCCCCGATCCCAGCGGGGGGGCACCGAGACCCAGTACTTC.

J is TRBJ2-1 and V is TRBV10-3; no clear D gene. The CDR3 runs to 13 residues. Germline CDR1 ENHRY, CDR2 SYGVKD. V dropped 2 bases and J dropped 8 bases, with 10 bases sitting between them. CDR3 sequence reads: CAISEPRNHEQFF. CDR3 DNA: TGTGCCATCAGTGAGCCAAGGAACCATGAGCAGTTCTTC.

The chain couples TRBV19 to TRBJ1-1, with 12 bases fitting TRBD1. V shed 3 bases, J shed 5 bases, and the junction held 7 bases outside the gene matches. The germline V gene encodes CDR1 LNHDA and CDR2 SQIVND (reference sequence). The CDR3 has 16 residues. CDR3 sequence: CASSISSGQGATEAFF. The CDR3 DNA reads TGTGCCAGTAGTATCTCATCGGGACAGGGGGCGACTGAAGCTTTCTTT.